Listed below are T cell receptor beta chains from one sample, sequenced in a study of cytomegalovirus exposure and HLA in healthy donors. The table came from immunoSEQ multiplex PCR; TCRdb's copy has only in-frame clones and leaves some out. The sample contains some 60,000 clones, roughly 96% of which appear only once. The sample taken for sequencing was PBMCs. Every receptor here comes from a young man in good health and CMV-seronegative. CDR3s include the opening cysteine and the closing phenylalanine or tryptophan. A D gene is named only where the DNA matches it firmly. Clone size, where shown, is once, few, many, or a class for clones that have expanded.

V	size	D	J	DNA	CDR3
TRBV2	NA	NA	TRBJ2-2	TGTGCCAGCAGTAACTTAAACACCGGGGAGCTGTTTTTT	CASSNLNTGELFF
TRBV10-1	NA	TRBD1	TRBJ2-1	TGCGCCAGCAGTGAGCTCGGGACAGGGTACAATGAGCAGTTCTTC	CASSELGTGYNEQFF
TRBV7-9	once	TRBD1	TRBJ2-7	TGTGCCAGCAGCCCCCGGGACAGGGCCTACGAGCAGTACTTC	CASSPRDRAYEQYF
TRBV18	NA	NA	TRBJ1-2	TGTGCCAGCTCAGCGGAACAGGGCCACCCCGATGGCTACACCTTC	CASSAEQGHPDGYTF
TRBV5-1	NA	TRBD1	TRBJ1-1	TGCGCCAGCAGCTTGGCCCGGACAGGGGTGGGGACTGAAGCTTTCTTT	CASSLARTGVGTEAFF
TRBV7-9	NA	TRBD2	TRBJ2-1	TGTGCCAGCAGCGGTGGGGTAGCGGGACTGGCAGGTGAGCAGTTCTTC	CASSGGVAGLAGEQFF
TRBV5-4	NA	NA	TRBJ1-3	TGTGCCAGCAGCTTGAGAGTTGGTTCGGGAAACACCATATATTTT	CASSLRVGSGNTIYF
TRBV5-4	NA	NA	TRBJ1-1	TGTGCCAGCAGCTTGGATGGTCGGGGCACTGAAGCTTTCTTT	CASSLDGRGTEAFF
TRBV5-1	NA	TRBD1	TRBJ2-1	TGCGCCAGCACCAAGGGACAGAACAATGAGCAGTTCTTC	CASTKGQNNEQFF
TRBV28	NA	NA	TRBJ1-2	TGTGCCAGCAGTTTATTTTCAGTCGGGAATCATTATGTTAGCTACACCTTC	CASSLFSVGNHYVSYTF
TRBV28	once	NA	TRBJ1-4	TGTGCCTGCAGGGGAGCGTCAACTAATGAAAAACTGTTTTTT	CACRGASTNEKLFF
TRBV21-1	NA	NA	TRBJ1-4	TGTGCCAGCAGCAAAGCAGGGGGAAATGAAAAACTGTTTTTT	CASSKAGGNEKLFF
TRBV10-3	NA	TRBD1	TRBJ1-5	TGTGCCATCAGTGAGTCCGCAGGGGGTAGCAATCAGCCCCAGCATTTT	CAISESAGGSNQPQHF
TRBV28	NA	TRBD1	TRBJ2-7	TGTGCCAGCAGTAGGCCCGGGACAGGGGGTTACGAGCAGTACTTC	CASSRPGTGGYEQYF
TRBV10-3	NA	NA	TRBJ2-7	TGTGCCATCGGAGGGGAGTTGTCCACAAGACTAAGGGACGAGCAGTACTTC	CAIGGELSTRLRDEQYF
TRBV9	NA	NA	TRBJ2-6	TGTGCCAGCAGCGTTTCGGGGGGGGCCAACGTCCTGACTTTC	CASSVSGGANVLTF
TRBV5-1	NA	NA	TRBJ2-7	TGCGCCAGCAGCCTAGGACAGTCGGTGTACTTC	CASSLGQSVYF
TRBV6-1	NA	NA	TRBJ1-1	TGTGCCAGCTTCAACCCGGGGGGGGCCGTCACTGAAGCTTTCTTT	CASFNPGGAVTEAFF
TRBV30	NA	TRBD2	TRBJ2-2	TGTGCCTGGAGTCTTTCCGGACTAGCGGGAGGGAACACCGGGGAGCTGTTTTTT	CAWSLSGLAGGNTGELFF
TRBV7-8	NA	NA	TRBJ2-2	TGTGCCAGCAGCTTTGGACAGCTATCCGGGGAGCTGTTTTTT	CASSFGQLSGELFF
TRBV4-1	NA	TRBD1	TRBJ2-3	TGCGCCAGCAGCCAGACTCGACCGAGGACAGGGGGCAGGGATACGCAGTATTTT	CASSQTRPRTGGRDTQYF
TRBV7-2	NA	NA	TRBJ2-3	TGTGCCAGCAGCTTACTCCGCACAGATACGCAGTATTTT	CASSLLRTDTQYF
TRBV9	NA	TRBD1	TRBJ1-2	TGTGCCAGCAGCGCCTTCCATTCGGGGACAGGGAGCTACACCTTC	CASSAFHSGTGSYTF
TRBV4-1	NA	TRBD2	TRBJ2-1	TGCGCCAGCAGCCAAGAAGTTAGCGGGGACAATGAGCAGTTCTTC	CASSQEVSGDNEQFF
TRBV9	NA	NA	TRBJ2-2	TGTGCCAGCAGCGTAGGCGGGAACACCGGGGAGCTGTTTTTT	CASSVGGNTGELFF
TRBV27	NA	NA	TRBJ2-2	TGTGCCAGCAGCCAAGGGGTGAACACCGGGGAGCTGTTTTTT	CASSQGVNTGELFF
TRBV12-2	NA	NA	TRBJ1-1	TGTGCAAGTCGCTTAGCGCGGAGACAGGATCCCACCGAAGCTTTCTTT	CASRLARRQDPTEAFF
TRBV5-4	NA	NA	TRBJ1-2	TGTGCCAGCAGCTTGGAAATCGGCGGCAGGGGCGATGGCTACACCTTC	CASSLEIGGRGDGYTF
TRBV2	once	TRBD1	TRBJ2-7	TGTGCCAGCAGGATGACAGGGGGCCCCTACGAGCAGTACTTC	CASRMTGGPYEQYF
TRBV15	NA	NA	TRBJ1-2	TGTGCCACCAGCAGAGACCCAGACTATGGCTACACCTTC	CATSRDPDYGYTF
TRBV5-6	NA	TRBD1	TRBJ2-7	TGTGCCAGCAGCTACGGGACAGTGGGAACCTACGAGCAGTACTTC	CASSYGTVGTYEQYF
TRBV15	NA	TRBD1	TRBJ1-2	TGTGCCACCAGCAGATCCTTAGCCCCGACGCAGGGGGTCTATGGCTACACCTTC	CATSRSLAPTQGVYGYTF
TRBV7-9	NA	NA	TRBJ2-3	TGTGCCAGCAGCTTAGCTAACAGGGATGGCGATACGCAGTATTTT	CASSLANRDGDTQYF
TRBV5-5	NA	TRBD1	TRBJ1-2	TGTGCCAGCAGCTTAGGACAGGGCGATGGCTACACCTTC	CASSLGQGDGYTF
TRBV4-1	NA	NA	TRBJ2-1	TGCGCCAGCAGCCAAGATCCCACCTACAATGAGCAGTTCTTC	CASSQDPTYNEQFF
TRBV5-4	NA	TRBD2	TRBJ2-3	TGTGCCAGCAGCTTGGGGGGAGGGAGGACAGATACGCAGTATTTT	CASSLGGGRTDTQYF
TRBV2	once	TRBD1	TRBJ2-1	TGTGCCAGCAGGGGACAGGGTTATGAGCAGTTCTTC	CASRGQGYEQFF
TRBV6-1	once	NA	TRBJ2-3	TGTGCCAGCAGTGCGTCTAGAGATACGCAGTATTTT	CASSASRDTQYF
TRBV7-9	once	NA	TRBJ2-2	TGTGCCAGCCGGTCGGCAGGGGTCACCGGGGAGCTGTTTTTT	CASRSAGVTGELFF
TRBV27	NA	NA	TRBJ2-7	TGTGCCAGCAGTTATAATAGCGCAGACGAGCAGTACTTC	CASSYNSADEQYF
TRBV5-4	NA	TRBD1	TRBJ2-2	TGTGCCTCCAGGGGGCCCACCGGGGAGCTGTTTTTT	CASRGPTGELFF
TRBV29-1	NA	TRBD1	TRBJ2-7	TGCAGCGCCCTCCGGGACAGCTCCTACGAGCAGTACTTC	CSALRDSSYEQYF